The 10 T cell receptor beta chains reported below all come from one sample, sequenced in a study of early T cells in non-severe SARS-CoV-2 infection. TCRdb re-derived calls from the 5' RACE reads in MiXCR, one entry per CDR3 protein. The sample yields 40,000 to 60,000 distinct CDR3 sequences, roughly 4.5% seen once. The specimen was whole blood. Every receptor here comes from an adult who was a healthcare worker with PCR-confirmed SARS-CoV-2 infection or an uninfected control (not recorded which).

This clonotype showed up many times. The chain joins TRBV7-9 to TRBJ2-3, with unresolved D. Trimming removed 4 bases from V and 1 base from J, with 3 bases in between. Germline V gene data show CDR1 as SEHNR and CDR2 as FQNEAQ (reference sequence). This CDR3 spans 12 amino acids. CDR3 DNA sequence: TGTGCCAGCAGCTCTGGCACAGATACGCAGTATTTT. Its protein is CASSSGTDTQYF.

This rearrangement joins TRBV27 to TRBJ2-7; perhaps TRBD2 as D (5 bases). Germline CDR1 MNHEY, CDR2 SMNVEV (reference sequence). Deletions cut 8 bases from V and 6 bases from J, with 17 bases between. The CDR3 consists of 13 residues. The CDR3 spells CASVSAPGGEQYF. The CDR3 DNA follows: TGTGCCAGCGTAAGCGCACCTGGAGGCGAGCAGTACTTC.

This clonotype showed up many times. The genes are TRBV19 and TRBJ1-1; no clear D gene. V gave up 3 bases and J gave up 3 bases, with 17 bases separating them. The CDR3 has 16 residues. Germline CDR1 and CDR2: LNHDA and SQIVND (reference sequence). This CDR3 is CASSIWSSLRYTEAFF. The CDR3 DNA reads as TGTGCCAGTAGTATTTGGTCGAGTCTGCGTTACACTGAAGCTTTCTTT.

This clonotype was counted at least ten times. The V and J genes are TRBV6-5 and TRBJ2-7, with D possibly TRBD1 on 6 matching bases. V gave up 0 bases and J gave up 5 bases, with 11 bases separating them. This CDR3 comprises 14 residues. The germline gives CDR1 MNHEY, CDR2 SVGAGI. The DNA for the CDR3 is TGTGCCAGCAGTTACTCACAGGGAAGCGACGAGCAGTACTTC. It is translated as CASSYSQGSDEQYF.

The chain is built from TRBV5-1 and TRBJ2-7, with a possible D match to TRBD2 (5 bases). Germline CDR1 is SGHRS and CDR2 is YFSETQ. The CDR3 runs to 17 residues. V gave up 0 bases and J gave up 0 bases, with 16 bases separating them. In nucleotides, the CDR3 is TGCGCCAGCAGCTTGGGCCCGCCACGGGGTTTCTCCTACGAGCAGTACTTC. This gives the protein CASSLGPPRGFSYEQYF.

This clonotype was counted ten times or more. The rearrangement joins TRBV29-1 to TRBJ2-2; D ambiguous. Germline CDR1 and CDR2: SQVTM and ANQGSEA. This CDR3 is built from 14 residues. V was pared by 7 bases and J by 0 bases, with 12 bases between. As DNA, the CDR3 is TGCAGCGCTAAGACAAGCGCGAACACCGGGGAGCTGTTTTTT. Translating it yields CSAKTSANTGELFF.

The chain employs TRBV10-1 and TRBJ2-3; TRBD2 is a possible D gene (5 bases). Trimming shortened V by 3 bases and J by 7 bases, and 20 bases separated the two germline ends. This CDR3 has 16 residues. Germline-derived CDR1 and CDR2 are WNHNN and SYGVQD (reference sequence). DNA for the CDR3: TGCGCCAGCAGTGATCCGAGCGGAGCCATTTGGAATACGCAGTATTTT. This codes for CASSDPSGAIWNTQYF.

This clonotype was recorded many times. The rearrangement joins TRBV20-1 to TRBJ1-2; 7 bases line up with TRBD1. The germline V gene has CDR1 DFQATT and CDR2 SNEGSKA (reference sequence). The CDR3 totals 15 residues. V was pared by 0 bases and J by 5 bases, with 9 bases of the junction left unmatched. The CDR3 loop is CSARDVQGVVYGYTF. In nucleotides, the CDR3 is TGCAGTGCTAGAGATGTCCAGGGGGTAGTATATGGCTACACCTTC.

Here the CDR3 DNA reads TGTGCCAGTAGTATCGGTGGGTCTTACTACGAGCAGTACTTC. It encodes CASSIGGSYYEQYF. The J gene is TRBJ2-7, the V gene TRBV19; no clear D gene. CDR1 LNHDA and CDR2 SQIVND come from the germline V gene (reference sequence). The CDR3 loop spans 14 amino acids. Trimming left V 3 bases short and J 3 bases short, with 12 bases between.

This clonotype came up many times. The CDR3 nucleotides are TGTGCCAGTAGACCCCTCTCCGAGGGTAATGAGCAGTTCTTC. As protein: CASRPLSEGNEQFF. The chain carries TRBV19 and TRBJ2-1, with TRBD2 as a possible D gene (5 bases). V lost 6 bases, J lost 7 bases, and 16 bases lay in between. In germline, CDR1 is LNHDA, CDR2 SQIVND (reference sequence). This CDR3 has 14 amino acids.